This T cell receptor beta chain stems from a study of T cells in Graves' hyperthyroidism and ophthalmopathy. Fresh 10 ml peripheral blood yielded PBMCs. The V gene lost 0 bases and the J gene lost 4 bases, with 10 bases spanning the gap. The CDR3 covers 15 residues. Germline CDR1 reads SGHRS; CDR2 reads YFSETQ. Amplification of TCR beta CDR3 regions used RNA as the template. HTBI primers were employed in a first-round RT-PCR of the TCR CDR3. A single record per CDR3 protein comes from TCRdb applying MiXCR to the multiplex PCR reads. The sample lists a few hundred thousand distinct CDR3 sequences; roughly 25% were seen once.

The TCR sequence derives from a man aged 45-65 years with Graves' hyperthyroidism. The chain recombines TRBV5-1 with TRBJ2-2; the D is unclear. Input material: blood. The CDR3 loop is CASSLASIGTGELFF. The CDR3 DNA sequence: TGCGCCAGCAGCTTGGCGTCAATAGGCACCGGGGAGCTGTTTTTT.